The T cell receptor (beta chain) under discussion was sequenced for a study of graft-versus-host responses after intestinal transplantation. Study information: Grafts that recipients had were multivisceral, liver-intestinal, or isolated intestinal transplants.

The V and J ends lost 3 bases and 3 bases, in that order; junction bases with no gene match: 12. This CDR3 contains 17 residues. Germline loops: CDR1 KGHSH, CDR2 LQKENI. The study, taken as a whole, reports: GvH clones were found in recipient marrow; some appeared first in ileum or blood.

Only in-frame clones appear in the TCRdb table, and some are missing; sequencing was by immunoSEQ multiplex PCR. This table has under 15,000 clones, under 95% appearing once. The sample holds one count of this clone. Antigen: not known. The sample consisted of PBMCs, taken 950 to 1,300 days after intestinal transplantation. The chain is built from TRBV18 and TRBJ1-1, with 8 bases lining up with TRBD1. This TCR was recovered from a human patient who received an intestinal transplant, so some T cells may come from the graft donor. This chain's CDR3 is CASSPIPGGGKDTEAFF. CDR3 DNA: TGTGCCAGCTCACCGATACCAGGGGGCGGAAAGGACACTGAAGCTTTCTTT. Combining the CDR3 with reference TRBV18 and TRBJ1-1 gives the whole variable domain NAGVMQNPRHLVRRRGQEARLRCSPMKGHSHVYWYRQLPEEGLKFMVYLQKENIIDESGMPKERFSAEFPKEGPSILRIQQVVRGDSAAYFCASSPIPGGGKDTEAFFGQGTRLTVV.